These 16 T cell receptor beta chains came from one sample sequenced in a study of siplizumab effects on memory and regulatory T cells. Clones were read by immunoSEQ multiplex PCR, and TCRdb kept only the in-frame ones, dropping some. There are roughly 56,000 clones in the sample; 90% to 95% occur only once, and around 40% lies in the top ten. The sequenced material came from CD8+ T cells sorted from blood. These receptors all come from a human donor in good health.

The chain uses TRBV5-1 and TRBJ2-5; the D gene is possibly TRBD1 (5 bases). The germline V gene encodes CDR1 SGHRS and CDR2 YFSETQ. V lost 0 bases and J 3 bases, leaving 12 bases between the germline ends. This CDR3 comprises 15 residues. CDR3 region: CASSLDRFLEETQYF. The CDR3 DNA reads TGCGCCAGCAGCTTGGACAGGTTCCTTGAAGAGACCCAGTACTTC.

V gene TRBV27 combines with J gene TRBJ1-1; D is perhaps TRBD1 (5 bases). Trimming pared 7 bases from V and 4 bases from J, leaving 7 bases between. The CDR3 consists of 11 residues. Germline CDR1 reads MNHEY; CDR2 reads SMNVEV (reference sequence). The CDR3 loop is CASTQGTEAFF. CDR3 coding DNA: TGTGCCAGCACGCAGGGCACTGAAGCTTTCTTT.

The rearrangement joins TRBV7-2 to TRBJ2-7; D not certain. The CDR3 loop spans 13 amino acids. The V and J ends lost 1 base and 2 bases respectively, with 6 bases between them. Germline V gene data show CDR1 as SGHTA and CDR2 as FQGNSA. Here the CDR3 reads CASSLDPAYEQYF. The CDR3 bases are TGTGCCAGCAGCTTAGACCCGGCCTACGAGCAGTACTTC.

This chain links TRBV5-4 with TRBJ2-2; D is perhaps TRBD1 (6 bases). The germline V gene has CDR1 SGHNT and CDR2 YYREEE (reference sequence). V was pared by 0 bases and J by 3 bases, with 12 bases between. The CDR3 has 16 amino acids. Written as DNA, the CDR3 is TGTGCCAGCAGCTTGGGGACAGCCGACCACACCGGGGAGCTGTTTTTT. It yields the protein CASSLGTADHTGELFF.

This chain uses TRBV27 with TRBJ2-1; 7 bases match TRBD2. The CDR3 is 15 residues long. Germline V CDR1 and CDR2: MNHEY, SMNVEV (reference sequence). The J segment lost 7 bases and the V segment lost 2 bases, leaving 8 bases of the junction unmatched. CDR3 nucleotide sequence: TGTGCCAGCAGTTTAGGGGCGGGAGCTCGTAATGAGCAGTTCTTC. This sequence encodes CASSLGAGARNEQFF.

The CDR3 sequence is CASSADGSSYEQYF. In DNA form, the CDR3 reads TGTGCCAGCAGCGCGGACGGAAGCTCCTACGAGCAGTACTTC. This sequence joins TRBV7-6 and TRBJ2-7; the D is unclear. CDR1 SGHVS and CDR2 FNYEAQ come from the germline V gene. The CDR3 is 14 residues long. Trimming removed 5 bases at V and 0 bases at J, with 11 bases between.

V is TRBV28 and J is TRBJ2-7; the D gene is possibly TRBD2 (6 bases). The CDR3 sequence is 16 residues long. Germline CDR1 is MDHEN and CDR2 is SYDVKM. The V gene lost 5 bases and the J gene lost 2 bases, with 19 bases spanning the gap. The CDR3 loop is CASSPLGSGKTYEQYF. CDR3 coding DNA: TGTGCCAGCAGTCCCCTGGGTAGCGGAAAAACCTACGAGCAGTACTTC.

This chain links TRBV7-8 with TRBJ2-3, with D possibly called TRBD1 or TRBD2 (5 bases each). The V end was cut by 5 bases, the J end by 6 bases, with 21 bases between. This CDR3 is 16 amino acids long. Germline CDR1 is SGHVS and CDR2 is FQNEAQ. The CDR3 loop is CASSPLGEALYDTQYF. The CDR3 DNA reads TGTGCCAGCAGCCCGCTGGGGGAAGCCCTGTACGATACGCAGTATTTT.

The chain carries TRBV30 and TRBJ2-3, with D uncertain. Deletions cut 3 bases from V and 4 bases from J, with 17 bases between. CDR3 size: 15 residues. Germline CDR1 is GTSNPN and CDR2 is SVGIG (reference sequence). The CDR3 loop reads CAWRGSPSPSDTQYF. The CDR3 nucleotides read TGTGCCTGGAGGGGCAGCCCGAGCCCCTCAGATACGCAGTATTTT.

The chain carries TRBV6-1 and TRBJ2-7; TRBD2 matches 9 bases. The CDR3 runs 15 residues. Germline V lookup: CDR1 MNHNS, CDR2 SASEGT. V gave up 6 bases and J gave up 2 bases; unmatched junction bases: 8. For the CDR3, the DNA is TGTGCCAGCAGGGACTCGGCGGGAGGGCCCTACGAGCAGTACTTC. Amino acid sequence: CASRDSAGGPYEQYF.

The chain recombines TRBV2 with TRBJ2-1; 9 positions agree with TRBD2. This CDR3 region has 15 residues. From germline, CDR1 is SNHLY and CDR2 FYNNEI. Trimming at V came to 8 bases and at J to 4 bases, leaving 9 bases not matched to a gene. CDR3 DNA: TGTGCCAGCCGGGGACTAGCAGTAGGGTACAATGAGCAGTTCTTC. Amino acid sequence: CASRGLAVGYNEQFF.

The CDR3 DNA reads as TGTGCCAGCAGTTTTATAACTGCTCAAGAGACCCAGTACTTC. Translated, it gives CASSFITAQETQYF. This chain connects TRBV27 to TRBJ2-5; D uncertain. Germline V gene lookup returns CDR1 MNHEY and CDR2 SMNVEV (reference sequence). Trimming left V 3 bases short and J 2 bases short, with 10 bases between. This CDR3 is 14 amino acids long.

The V and J genes are TRBV7-9 and TRBJ2-1; 8 bases align to TRBD2. Germline V gene data show CDR1 as SEHNR and CDR2 as FQNEAQ (reference sequence). The CDR3 loop spans 14 amino acids. The ends lost 5 bases at V and 7 bases at J; junction bases unmatched: 7. The CDR3 here is CASSEGLAGNEQFF. CDR3 coding DNA: TGTGCCAGCAGCGAAGGACTAGCAGGTAATGAGCAGTTCTTC.

The gene calls are TRBV4-2 and TRBJ2-7, with a weak D call TRBD2 (6 bases). Germline CDR1 and CDR2: LGHNA and YNFKEQ. The CDR3 has 15 residues. V lost 0 bases to trimming and J lost 7 bases, with 16 bases between them. The CDR3 region has the DNA TGTGCCAGCAGCCAAGAAGGGACGGCCGGAGGGGAGCAGTACTTC. Translation: CASSQEGTAGGEQYF.

The chain carries TRBV7-8 and TRBJ1-5; D unresolved. With 1 base removed from V and 4 bases from J, the gap between germline ends came to 8 bases. The germline V gene encodes CDR1 SGHVS and CDR2 FQNEAQ. The CDR3 runs 14 residues. The CDR3 coding sequence is TGTGCCAGCAGCTTAGGACGGCATAATCAGCCCCAGCATTTT. As protein: CASSLGRHNQPQHF. The full variable domain, in which reference TRBV7-8 and TRBJ1-5 provide the parts outside the CDR3, is GAGVSQSPRYKVAKRGQDVALRCDPISGHVSLFWYQQALGQGPEFLTYFQNEAQLDKSGLPSDRFFAERPEGSVSTLKIQRTQQEDSAVYLCASSLGRHNQPQHFGDGTRLSIL.

The chain links TRBV2 to TRBJ2-7, with TRBD2 matching 9 bases. In germline, CDR1 is SNHLY, CDR2 FYNNEI. CDR3 length: 16 amino acids. Unmatched junction bases numbered 6, after V lost 0 bases and J lost 3 bases. The CDR3 spells CASSEAGRRGGYEQYF. The CDR3 DNA reads as TGTGCCAGCAGTGAAGCCGGGAGGCGGGGGGGCTACGAGCAGTACTTC.